This T cell receptor (beta chain) emerged from a study of shared clonotypes between healthy human individuals. Germline CDR1 MNHEY, CDR2 SVGAGI. V was clipped by 0 bases and J by 5 bases, with 8 bases between them. CDR3 length equals 14 residues. This clone was counted only a few times. Replicate PCRs from sorted subsets contained around 200 ng DNA, which is some 29,000 T cell genomes. The protocol was immunoSEQ multiplex PCR, while the TCRdb copy is restricted to in-frame clones and leaves out a portion. The top ten hold less than 11% of the sample, which has about 190,000 clones, about 66% seen once.

The TCR originated in a man aged 25 to 45 in good health. This chain links TRBV6-5 with TRBJ1-5; maybe TRBD1 (5 bases). Sequenced material: memory CD4+ T cells sorted from blood. The subset here: CD45RA-negative fraction. The CDR3 sequence: CASSYSRGDQPQHF. The CDR3 DNA reads as TGTGCCAGCAGTTACTCGAGGGGTGATCAGCCCCAGCATTTT.